This record concerns one T cell receptor beta chain sequence. This specimen comes from a study of memory CD4+ T cells and cytomegalovirus serostatus. Method: immunoSEQ multiplex PCR; TCRdb's copy keeps in-frame clones and lacks some. This sample yields roughly 49,000 clones, of which around 78% are seen a single time; about 0.79% belongs to the top ten. The V end lost 5 bases, the J end lost 1 base, and 9 bases lay between the germline ends. Germline CDR1 is MNHEY and CDR2 is SVGAGI. There are 14 residues in the CDR3. The sort gate was single viable CD3+CD4+CD8-CD45RO+ cells for memory CD4+ T cells. The sequence derives from an adult in good health and CMV-seronegative. Sample: memory CD4+ T cells from blood. The chain employs TRBV6-5 and TRBJ1-5; D may be TRBD1 (5 bases). CDR3 protein: CASSPGWSNQPQHF. In nucleotides, the CDR3 is TGTGCCAGCAGTCCAGGGTGGAGCAATCAGCCCCAGCATTTT.